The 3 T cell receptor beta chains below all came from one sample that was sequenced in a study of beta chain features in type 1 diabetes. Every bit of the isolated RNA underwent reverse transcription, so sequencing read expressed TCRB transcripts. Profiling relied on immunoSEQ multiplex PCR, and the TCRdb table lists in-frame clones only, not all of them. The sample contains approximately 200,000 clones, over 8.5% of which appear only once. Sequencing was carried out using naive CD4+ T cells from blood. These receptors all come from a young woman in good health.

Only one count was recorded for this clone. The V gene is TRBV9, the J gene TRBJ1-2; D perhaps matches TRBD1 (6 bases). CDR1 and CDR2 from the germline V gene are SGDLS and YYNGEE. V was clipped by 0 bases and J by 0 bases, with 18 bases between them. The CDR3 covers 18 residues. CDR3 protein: CASSVGGGQGGPNYGYTF. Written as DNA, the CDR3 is TGTGCCAGCAGCGTAGGGGGGGGACAAGGTGGACCTAACTATGGCTACACCTTC.

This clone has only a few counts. The CDR3 bases are TGTGCCATCAGTGAGTCGTATCAGGGGGGAGGACCCCAAGAGACCCAGTACTTC. This codes for CAISESYQGGGPQETQYF. J is TRBJ2-5 and V is TRBV10-3; possible D gene TRBD1, 7 bases. Germline lookup yields CDR1 ENHRY and CDR2 SYGVKD. Trimming stripped 0 bases from V and 1 base from J, with 18 bases between. This CDR3 region has 18 residues.

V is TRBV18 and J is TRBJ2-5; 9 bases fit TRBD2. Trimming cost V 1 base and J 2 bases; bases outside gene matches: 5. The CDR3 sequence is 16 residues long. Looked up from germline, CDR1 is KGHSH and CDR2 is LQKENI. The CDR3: CASSPLAGAAQETQYF. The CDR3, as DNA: TGTGCCAGCTCACCACTAGCGGGGGCCGCACAAGAGACCCAGTACTTC.